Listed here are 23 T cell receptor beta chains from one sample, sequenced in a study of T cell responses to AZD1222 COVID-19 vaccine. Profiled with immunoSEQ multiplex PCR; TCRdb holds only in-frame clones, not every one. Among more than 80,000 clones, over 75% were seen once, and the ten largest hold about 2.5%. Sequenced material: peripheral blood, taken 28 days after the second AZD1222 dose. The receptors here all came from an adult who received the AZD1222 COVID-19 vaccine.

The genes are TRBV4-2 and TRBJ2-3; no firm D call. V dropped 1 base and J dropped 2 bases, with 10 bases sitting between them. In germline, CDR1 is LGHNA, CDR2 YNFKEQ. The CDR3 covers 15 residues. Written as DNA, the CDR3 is TGTGCCAGCAGCCAAGTGTCAGGATCCACAGATACGCAGTATTTT. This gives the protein CASSQVSGSTDTQYF.

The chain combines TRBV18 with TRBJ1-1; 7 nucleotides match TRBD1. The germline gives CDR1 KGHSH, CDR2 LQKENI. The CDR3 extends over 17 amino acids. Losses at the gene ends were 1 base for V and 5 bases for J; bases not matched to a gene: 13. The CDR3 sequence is CASSPLGSGGWETEAFF. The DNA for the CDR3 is TGTGCCAGCTCACCACTCGGGTCAGGGGGATGGGAAACTGAAGCTTTCTTT.

CDR3 bases: TGTGCCAGCAGTCCTGAGCAGGGTTATGGCTACACCTTC. This codes for CASSPEQGYGYTF. The chain links TRBV7-2 to TRBJ1-2; D is perhaps TRBD1 (5 bases). V shed 6 bases and J shed 5 bases, with 13 bases lying between them. Germline CDR1 and CDR2: SGHTA and FQGNSA. The CDR3 runs to 13 residues.

In nucleotides, the CDR3 is TGTGCCAGCAGCCCCCGGTCCGGCAGGGGTACCCGCACAGATACGCAGTATTTT. Translation: CASSPRSGRGTRTDTQYF. V usage is TRBV7-9 and J usage is TRBJ2-3; TRBD1 is a possible D gene (6 bases). The CDR3 covers 18 residues. Trimming removed 5 bases at V and 1 base at J, with 22 bases between. Germline V gives CDR1 SEHNR, CDR2 FQNEAQ (reference sequence).

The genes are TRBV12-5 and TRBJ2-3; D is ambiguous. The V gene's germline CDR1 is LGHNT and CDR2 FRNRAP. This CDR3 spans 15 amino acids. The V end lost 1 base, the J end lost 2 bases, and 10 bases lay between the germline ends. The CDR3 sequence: CASGLGKVDTDTQYF. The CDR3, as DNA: TGTGCTAGTGGTTTGGGTAAGGTAGACACAGATACGCAGTATTTT.

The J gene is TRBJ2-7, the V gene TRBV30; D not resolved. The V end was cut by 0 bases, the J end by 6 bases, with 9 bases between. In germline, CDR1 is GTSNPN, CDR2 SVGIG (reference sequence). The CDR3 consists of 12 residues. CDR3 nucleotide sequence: TGTGCCTGGAGTGTCTGGGCCAGCGAGCAGTACTTC. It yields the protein CAWSVWASEQYF.

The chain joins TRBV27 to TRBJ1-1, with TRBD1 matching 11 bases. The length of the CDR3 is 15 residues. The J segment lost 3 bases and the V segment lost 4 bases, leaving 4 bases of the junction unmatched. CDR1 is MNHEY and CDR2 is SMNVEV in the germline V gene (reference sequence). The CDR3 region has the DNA TGTGCCAGCAGTTCGGGACAGGGGGGTTACACTGAAGCTTTCTTT. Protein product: CASSSGQGGYTEAFF.

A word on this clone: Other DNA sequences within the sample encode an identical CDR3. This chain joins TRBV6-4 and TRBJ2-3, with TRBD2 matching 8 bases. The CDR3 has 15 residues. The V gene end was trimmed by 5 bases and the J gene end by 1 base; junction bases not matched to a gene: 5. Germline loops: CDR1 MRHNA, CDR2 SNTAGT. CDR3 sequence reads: CASSPSGGGTDTQYF. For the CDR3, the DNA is TGTGCCAGCAGTCCGAGCGGGGGAGGCACAGATACGCAGTATTTT.

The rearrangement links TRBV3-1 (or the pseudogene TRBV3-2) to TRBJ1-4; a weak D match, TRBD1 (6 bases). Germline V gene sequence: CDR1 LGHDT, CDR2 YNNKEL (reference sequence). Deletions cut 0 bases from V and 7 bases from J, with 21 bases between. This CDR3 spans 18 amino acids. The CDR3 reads CASSQDFQVAGGGEKLFF. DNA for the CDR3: TGTGCCAGCAGCCAAGATTTTCAGGTGGCGGGGGGCGGTGAAAAACTGTTTTTT.

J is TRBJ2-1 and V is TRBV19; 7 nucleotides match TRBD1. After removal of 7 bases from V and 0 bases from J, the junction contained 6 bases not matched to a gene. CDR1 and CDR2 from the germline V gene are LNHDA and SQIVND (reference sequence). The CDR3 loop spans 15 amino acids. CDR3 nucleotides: TGTGCCAGTACCGAGACAGGGAGCTCCTACAATGAGCAGTTCTTC. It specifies CASTETGSSYNEQFF.

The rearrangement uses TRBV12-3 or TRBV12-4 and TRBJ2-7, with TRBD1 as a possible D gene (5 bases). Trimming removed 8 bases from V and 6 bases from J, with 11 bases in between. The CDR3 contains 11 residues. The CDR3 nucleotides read TGTGCCAGCCGGGCAGGGTCCGAGCAGTACTTC. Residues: CASRAGSEQYF.

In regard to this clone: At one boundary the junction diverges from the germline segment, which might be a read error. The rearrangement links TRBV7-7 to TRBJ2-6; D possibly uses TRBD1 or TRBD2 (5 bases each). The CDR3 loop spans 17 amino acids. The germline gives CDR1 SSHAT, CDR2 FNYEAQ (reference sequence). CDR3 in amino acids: CASSDRDPFDGANVLTF. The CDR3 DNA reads TGTGCTAGCAGCGACCGGGACCCTTTTGATGGGGCCAACGTCCTGACTTTC.

The CDR3 loop reads CASSPTLLEQYF. DNA of the CDR3: TGTGCCAGCAGCCCAACGTTGCTCGAGCAGTACTTC. The chain joins TRBV11-2 to TRBJ2-7, with unresolved D. The germline V and J ends were trimmed by 5 bases and 6 bases, with 11 bases remaining between them. The germline CDR1 and CDR2 sequences are SGHAT and FQNNGV. The CDR3 consists of 12 residues.

The CDR3: CASSSPVSYEQFF. The DNA of the CDR3 is TGTGCCAGCAGTTCGCCCGTGAGCTACGAGCAGTTCTTC. This chain connects TRBV27 to TRBJ2-1; D not certain. CDR3 length: 13 residues. V lost 4 bases, J lost 10 bases, and 14 bases lay in between. The V gene's germline CDR1 is MNHEY and CDR2 SMNVEV (reference sequence).

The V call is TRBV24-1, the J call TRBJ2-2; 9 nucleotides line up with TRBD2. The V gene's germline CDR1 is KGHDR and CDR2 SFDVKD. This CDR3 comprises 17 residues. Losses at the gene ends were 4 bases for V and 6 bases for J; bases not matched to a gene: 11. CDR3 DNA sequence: TGTGCCACCAGTGACACCGGGACTAGCTTTGCCCCCGGGGAGCTGTTTTTT. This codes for CATSDTGTSFAPGELFF.

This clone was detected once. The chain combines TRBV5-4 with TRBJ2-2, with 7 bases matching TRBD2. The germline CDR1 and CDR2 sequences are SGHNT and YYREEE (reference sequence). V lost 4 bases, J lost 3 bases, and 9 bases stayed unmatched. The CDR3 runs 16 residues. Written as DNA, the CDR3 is TGTGCCAGCAGCCCCTCTGGGAGGGGCGACACCGGGGAGCTGTTTTTT. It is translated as CASSPSGRGDTGELFF.

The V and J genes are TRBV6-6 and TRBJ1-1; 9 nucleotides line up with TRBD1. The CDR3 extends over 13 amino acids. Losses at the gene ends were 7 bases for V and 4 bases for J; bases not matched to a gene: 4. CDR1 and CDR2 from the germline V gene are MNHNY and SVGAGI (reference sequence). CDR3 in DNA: TGTGCCAGCATTGACAGGGGGGGCACTGAAGCTTTCTTT. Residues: CASIDRGGTEAFF.

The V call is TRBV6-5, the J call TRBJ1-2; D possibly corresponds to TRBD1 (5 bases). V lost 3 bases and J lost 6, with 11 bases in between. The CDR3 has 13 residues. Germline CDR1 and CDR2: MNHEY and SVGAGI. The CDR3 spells CASSYRGRDGYTF. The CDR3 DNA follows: TGTGCCAGCAGTTATCGGGGGAGGGATGGCTACACCTTC.

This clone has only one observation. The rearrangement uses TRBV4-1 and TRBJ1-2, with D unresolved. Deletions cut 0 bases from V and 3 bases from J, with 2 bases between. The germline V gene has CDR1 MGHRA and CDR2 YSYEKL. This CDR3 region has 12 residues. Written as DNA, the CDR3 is TGCGCCAGCAGCCAAGATCACTATGGCTACACCTTC. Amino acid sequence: CASSQDHYGYTF.

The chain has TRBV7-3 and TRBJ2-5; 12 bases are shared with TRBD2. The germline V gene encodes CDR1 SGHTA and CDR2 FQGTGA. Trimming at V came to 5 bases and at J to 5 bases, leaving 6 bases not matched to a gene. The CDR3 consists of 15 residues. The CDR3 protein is CASSALAGGQETQYF. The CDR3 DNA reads TGTGCCAGCAGCGCTCTAGCGGGGGGGCAGGAGACCCAGTACTTC.

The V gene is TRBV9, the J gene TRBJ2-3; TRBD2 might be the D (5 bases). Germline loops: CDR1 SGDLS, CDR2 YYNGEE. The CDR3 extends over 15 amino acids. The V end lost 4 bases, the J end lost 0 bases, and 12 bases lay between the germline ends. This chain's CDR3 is CASSLLGGSTDTQYF. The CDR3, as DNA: TGTGCCAGCAGCCTTCTAGGCGGGAGCACAGATACGCAGTATTTT.

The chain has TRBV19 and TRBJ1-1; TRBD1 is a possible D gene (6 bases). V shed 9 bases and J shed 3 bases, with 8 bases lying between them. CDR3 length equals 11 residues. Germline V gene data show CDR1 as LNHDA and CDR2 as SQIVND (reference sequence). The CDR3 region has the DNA TGTGCCAGCAACAGGGACACTGAAGCTTTCTTT. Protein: CASNRDTEAFF.

Here the CDR3 reads CASSDTGGTTSYEQYF. CDR3 in DNA: TGTGCCAGCAGCGATACAGGGGGAACGACCTCCTACGAGCAGTACTTC. The chain carries TRBV7-9 and TRBJ2-7; 8 positions agree with TRBD1. Trimming removed 5 bases from V and 0 bases from J; junction bases left unmatched: 9. The CDR3 is 16 residues long. From germline, CDR1 is SEHNR and CDR2 FQNEAQ (reference sequence).